This T cell receptor beta chain is drawn from a study of control samples from healthy donors and cancer patients. The CDR3 spans 17 residues. J gave up 2 bases and V 4 bases, and 5 bases lay outside the gene matches. Germline V lookup: CDR1 MGHRA, CDR2 YSYEKL. TCRdb's table, derived via immunoSEQ multiplex PCR, lists solely in-frame clones and lacks some. The data show some 76,000 clones, about 90% seen once. This TCR derives from a man aged 55-75 years with lung cancer. Sequenced: PBMCs. The rearrangement joins TRBV4-1 to TRBJ2-5; 15 bases fit TRBD2. CDR3 sequence (DNA): TGCGCCAGCAGCCGGACTAGCGGGGGGGTGACACAAGAGACCCAGTACTTC. Its translation is CASSRTSGGVTQETQYF.